These 27 T cell receptor beta chains were sequenced from one sample in a study of cytomegalovirus exposure and HLA in healthy donors. It was with 60 Vbeta and 13 Jbeta primers that the PCR ran. Sequenced by immunoSEQ multiplex PCR; TCRdb stores in-frame clones only, minus some. The sample includes about 160,000 clones, roughly 82% of them seen just once. The specimen sequenced was PBMCs. The receptor source for this set is a man aged 45 to 65 in good health and CMV-seropositive.

The chain employs TRBV19 and TRBJ1-1; D not resolved. V was shortened by 3 bases and J by 0 bases, with 14 bases between the two germline ends. CDR3 length: 16 amino acids. CDR1 LNHDA and CDR2 SQIVND come from the germline V gene (reference sequence). In DNA form, the CDR3 reads TGTGCCAGTAGTATCTCGGATATGCGGATGAACACTGAAGCTTTCTTT. Translation: CASSISDMRMNTEAFF.

V is TRBV18 and J is TRBJ1-1, with D perhaps TRBD1 (6 bases). Trimming took 3 bases from V and 3 from J, leaving 17 bases between them. This CDR3 is 16 amino acids long. Germline V gives CDR1 KGHSH, CDR2 LQKENI. DNA for the CDR3: TGTGCCAGCTCACCCTCCCTGGTAGGGGGGGACACTGAAGCTTTCTTT. It is translated as CASSPSLVGGDTEAFF.

To note about this clone: One end of the junction varies from germline; a read error may be responsible. V and J are TRBV13 and TRBJ1-4; the D gene is possibly TRBD1 (6 bases). Looked up from germline, CDR1 is PRHDT and CDR2 is FYEKMQ (reference sequence). This CDR3 contains 15 residues. As DNA, the CDR3 is TGTGCCGGCAGCGCCCGGGGGGCGGGCCTGGAAAAACTGTTTTTT. The encoded protein is CAGSARGAGLEKLFF.

The chain links TRBV5-1 to TRBJ2-5, with 9 positions matching TRBD1. J gave up 2 bases and V 0 bases, and 5 bases lay outside the gene matches. Looked up from germline, CDR1 is SGHRS and CDR2 is YFSETQ. This CDR3 comprises 16 residues. The CDR3 DNA reads TGCGCCAGCAGCTTGGCCGGGACAGGGTATCAAGAGACCCAGTACTTC. It specifies CASSLAGTGYQETQYF.

The rearrangement links TRBV19 to TRBJ1-5; 7 nucleotides line up with TRBD1. This CDR3 comprises 13 residues. Germline V CDR1 and CDR2: LNHDA, SQIVND (reference sequence). Germline trimming cut 4 bases from V and 8 bases from J; bases unmatched to any gene: 5. The CDR3 DNA is TGTGCCAGTAGTACAACAGGGGTAGAGCCCCAGCATTTT. Translation gives CASSTTGVEPQHF.

A single count supports this clone. The DNA for the CDR3 is TGTGCCTGGAGGAAACAGGGCGCAACTGAAGCTTTCTTT. Translating it yields CAWRKQGATEAFF. The V gene is TRBV30, the J gene TRBJ1-1; D possibly corresponds to TRBD1 (6 bases). Trimming cost V 3 bases and J 5 bases, with 13 bases left between them. The germline CDR1 and CDR2 sequences are GTSNPN and SVGIG (reference sequence). The CDR3 covers 13 residues.

In its sample, this clone was seen a few times. V usage is TRBV4-2 and J usage is TRBJ2-3; tentative D call: TRBD2 (6 bases). The germline CDR1 and CDR2 sequences are LGHNA and YNFKEQ. The V and J ends lost 4 bases and 1 base respectively, with 18 bases between them. The CDR3 contains 17 residues. The CDR3 DNA sequence: TGTGCCAGCAGCCCCTCCCCAGTAGCGGTCGGCACAGATACGCAGTATTTT. Its translation is CASSPSPVAVGTDTQYF.

The CDR3 here is CASSQSPYGQGGQPQHF. The CDR3 coding sequence is TGCGCCAGCAGCCAAAGCCCTTACGGACAGGGCGGACAGCCCCAGCATTTT. The chain joins TRBV4-3 to TRBJ1-5; 8 bases are shared with TRBD1. The CDR3 loop spans 17 amino acids. Unmatched junction bases numbered 13, after V lost 2 bases and J lost 7 bases. Germline V gene data show CDR1 as LGHNA and CDR2 as YSLEER.

This chain connects TRBV9 to TRBJ2-5, with D unresolved. Per germline, CDR1 SGDLS and CDR2 YYNGEE. V dropped 2 bases and J dropped 2 bases, with 7 bases sitting between them. CDR3 length equals 13 residues. The CDR3 sequence: CASSVSSQETQYF. The DNA of the CDR3 is TGTGCCAGCAGCGTCTCCAGTCAAGAGACCCAGTACTTC.

This chain links TRBV18 with TRBJ2-7; TRBD2 matches 7 bases. This CDR3 has 16 amino acids. Germline lookup yields CDR1 KGHSH and CDR2 LQKENI. Trimming at V came to 0 bases and at J to 2 bases, leaving 7 bases not matched to a gene. CDR3 loop: CASSPPVETSTYEQYF. The CDR3, as DNA: TGTGCCAGCTCACCACCGGTCGAGACTAGCACCTACGAGCAGTACTTC.

CDR3 sequence reads: CASSTAGPGQDTDTQYF. The CDR3 nucleotides are TGTGCCAGCAGCACTGCAGGCCCGGGACAGGACACAGATACGCAGTATTTT. This chain connects TRBV21-1 to TRBJ2-3; TRBD1, as called in the table, went unchecked against the DNA. TRBV21-1 is a recognized pseudogene. The CDR3 covers 17 residues.

CDR3 residues: CSVILAGYSDTQYF. The CDR3, as DNA: TGCAGCGTTATCCTGGCAGGGTATTCAGATACGCAGTATTTT. This chain links TRBV29-1 with TRBJ2-3, with a weak D call TRBD1 (5 bases). V dropped 5 bases and J dropped 4 bases, with 16 bases sitting between them. Germline V CDR1 and CDR2: SQVTM, ANQGSEA. The CDR3 is 14 residues long.

J is TRBJ1-1 and V is TRBV28, with 7 bases aligning to TRBD1. The CDR3 contains 15 residues. Trimming at V came to 1 base and at J to 7 bases, leaving 9 bases not matched to a gene. In germline, CDR1 is MDHEN, CDR2 SYDVKM. CDR3 in DNA: TGTGCCAGCAGTTTATTAGGAGGGGGCGCCGGTGAAGCTTTCTTT. It is translated as CASSLLGGGAGEAFF.

The rearrangement links TRBV2 to TRBJ2-2; weak D call: TRBD1 (5 bases). CDR3 length: 15 residues. CDR1 SNHLY and CDR2 FYNNEI come from the germline V gene. Trimming left V 4 bases short and J 1 base short, with 10 bases between. The CDR3: CASSGRTMNTGELFF. CDR3 nucleotides: TGTGCCAGCAGTGGGCGGACAATGAACACCGGGGAGCTGTTTTTT.

V is TRBV11-3 and J is TRBJ2-3, with 9 bases aligning to TRBD2. Germline assignment: CDR1 SGHNT and CDR2 YENEEA. V gave up 5 bases and J gave up 6 bases; unmatched junction bases: 6. This CDR3 has 14 amino acids. The CDR3 bases are TGTGCCAGCAGCCCCGGGACTAGCATGGATACGCAGTATTTT. This gives the protein CASSPGTSMDTQYF.

The V and J genes are TRBV6-1 and TRBJ1-4; D ambiguous. This CDR3 contains 13 residues. With 5 bases removed from V and 5 bases from J, the gap between germline ends came to 9 bases. Germline lookup yields CDR1 MNHNS and CDR2 SASEGT. The DNA of the CDR3 is TGTGCCAGCAGTATAACAGAGAATGAAAAACTGTTTTTT. This gives the protein CASSITENEKLFF.

CDR3 DNA sequence: TGTGCCAGCAGCTTGTGGGAGAGTGAGCAGTTCTTC. Translating it yields CASSLWESEQFF. The chain couples TRBV5-4 to TRBJ2-1; D possibly corresponds to TRBD2 (5 bases). CDR1 and CDR2 from the germline V gene are SGHNT and YYREEE (reference sequence). V was trimmed by 1 base and J by 9 bases, leaving 8 bases between them. The CDR3 sequence is 12 residues long. The entire variable domain, with the rest obtained from reference TRBV5-4 and TRBJ2-1, is as follows: ETGVTQSPTHLIKTRGQQVTLRCSSQSGHNTVSWYQQALGQGPQFIFQYYREEENGRGNFPPRFSGLQFPNYSSELNVNALELDDSALYLCASSLWESEQFFGPGTRLTVL.

The chain carries TRBV11-3 and TRBJ2-2, with a weak D call TRBD1 (5 bases). Per the germline V gene, CDR1 is SGHNT and CDR2 is YENEEA. The CDR3 loop spans 12 amino acids. V was cut by 5 bases and J by 6 bases, with 7 bases left in between. The CDR3 DNA reads TGTGCCAGCAGCCAAGGGGCCGGGGAGCTGTTTTTT. It yields the protein CASSQGAGELFF.

This rearrangement joins TRBV28 to TRBJ1-5; TRBD1 matches at 7 bases. Trimming removed 5 bases from V and 4 bases from J; junction bases left unmatched: 8. Germline V CDR1 and CDR2: MDHEN, SYDVKM. The CDR3 runs to 15 residues. CDR3 coding DNA: TGTGCCAGCAGTCTTGACAGGGCCTATAATCAGCCCCAGCATTTT. This encodes CASSLDRAYNQPQHF.

This clone was seen a handful of times. The V gene is TRBV19, the J gene TRBJ2-1; D gene unclear. V lost 2 bases to trimming and J lost 2 bases, with 10 bases between them. Germline CDR1 and CDR2: LNHDA and SQIVND (reference sequence). The CDR3 sequence is 15 residues long. Here the CDR3 reads CASSISWATYNEQFF. The CDR3, as DNA: TGTGCCAGTAGTATATCGTGGGCTACCTACAATGAGCAGTTCTTC.

This clone was seen only once. The gene calls are TRBV30 and TRBJ1-3, with 8 bases matching TRBD1. In germline, CDR1 is GTSNPN, CDR2 SVGIG (reference sequence). V trimming: 4 bases; J trimming: 0 bases; junction bases outside the gene matches: 8. The CDR3 is 16 residues long. The CDR3 loop is CAWKQDRDFSGNTIYF. CDR3 bases: TGTGCCTGGAAACAGGACAGGGATTTCTCTGGAAACACCATATATTTT.

The chain recombines TRBV6-1 with TRBJ2-1; 11 bases align to TRBD2. V lost 6 bases, J lost 7 bases, and 8 bases stayed unmatched. This CDR3 is 15 amino acids long. Germline-derived CDR1 and CDR2 are MNHNS and SASEGT. The CDR3 loop is CASSGLAGGENEQFF. CDR3 bases: TGTGCCAGCAGCGGTCTAGCGGGAGGTGAGAATGAGCAGTTCTTC.

This rearrangement joins TRBV5-1 to TRBJ1-4, with D unclear. The V gene lost 1 base and the J gene lost 0 bases, with 7 bases spanning the gap. Germline V gene sequence: CDR1 SGHRS, CDR2 YFSETQ. This CDR3 is 15 amino acids long. The CDR3 nucleotides are TGCGCCAGCAGCTTGACAGATCCAACTAATGAAAAACTGTTTTTT. It translates to CASSLTDPTNEKLFF.

This clone appeared a few times. The chain employs TRBV6-5 and TRBJ2-5; D may be TRBD2 (7 bases). The CDR3 length is 15 residues. Per germline, CDR1 MNHEY and CDR2 SVGAGI. The germline V and J ends were trimmed by 2 bases and 5 bases, with 15 bases remaining between them. CDR3 sequence reads: CASSYESGGYETQYF. The CDR3 DNA is TGTGCCAGCAGTTACGAGTCGGGGGGCTATGAGACCCAGTACTTC.

The J gene is TRBJ2-3, the V gene TRBV5-1; 10 bases align to TRBD2. The CDR3 contains 16 residues. Germline V gives CDR1 SGHRS, CDR2 YFSETQ. V lost 5 bases to trimming and J lost 1 base; unmatched junction nucleotides: 7. The CDR3 sequence: CASSSAGTSGTDTQYF. The CDR3 DNA is TGCGCCAGCAGTTCCGCCGGGACTAGCGGCACAGATACGCAGTATTTT.

The gene calls are TRBV30 and TRBJ1-5; 7 bases are shared with TRBD1. Per the germline V gene, CDR1 is GTSNPN and CDR2 is SVGIG (reference sequence). The CDR3 loop spans 16 amino acids. With V trimmed by 0 bases and J by 4 bases, 9 bases remained unmatched. The CDR3 sequence: CAWSVRTGSRNQPQHF. As DNA, the CDR3 is TGTGCCTGGAGTGTAAGGACAGGCTCAAGGAATCAGCCCCAGCATTTT.

This clone came up once. V usage is TRBV14 and J usage is TRBJ2-7, with a weak D call TRBD1 (5 bases). The CDR3 totals 15 residues. Looked up from germline, CDR1 is SGHDN and CDR2 is FVKESK. Between the trimmed V and J ends, which lost 1 base and 0 bases, there was a span of 10 bases. In DNA form, the CDR3 reads TGTGCCAGCAGCCAAGTAGGGGTCTCCTCCTACGAGCAGTACTTC. It translates to CASSQVGVSSYEQYF.